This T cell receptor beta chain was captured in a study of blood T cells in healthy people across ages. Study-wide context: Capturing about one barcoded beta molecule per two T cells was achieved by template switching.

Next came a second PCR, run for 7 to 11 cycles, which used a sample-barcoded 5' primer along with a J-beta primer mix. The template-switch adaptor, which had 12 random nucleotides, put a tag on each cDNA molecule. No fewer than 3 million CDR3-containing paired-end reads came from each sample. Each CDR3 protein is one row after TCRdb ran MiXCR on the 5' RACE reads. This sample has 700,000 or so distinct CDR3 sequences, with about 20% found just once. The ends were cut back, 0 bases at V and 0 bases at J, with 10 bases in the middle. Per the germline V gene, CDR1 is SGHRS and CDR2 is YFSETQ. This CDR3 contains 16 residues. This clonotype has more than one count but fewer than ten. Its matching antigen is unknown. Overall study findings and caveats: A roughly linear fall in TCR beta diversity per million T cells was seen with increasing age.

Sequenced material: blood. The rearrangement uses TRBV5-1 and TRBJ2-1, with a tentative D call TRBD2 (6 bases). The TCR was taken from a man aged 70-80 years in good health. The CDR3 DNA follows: TGCGCCAGCAGCTTGGTTCTAGCGAGCTCCTACAATGAGCAGTTCTTC. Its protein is CASSLVLASSYNEQFF.